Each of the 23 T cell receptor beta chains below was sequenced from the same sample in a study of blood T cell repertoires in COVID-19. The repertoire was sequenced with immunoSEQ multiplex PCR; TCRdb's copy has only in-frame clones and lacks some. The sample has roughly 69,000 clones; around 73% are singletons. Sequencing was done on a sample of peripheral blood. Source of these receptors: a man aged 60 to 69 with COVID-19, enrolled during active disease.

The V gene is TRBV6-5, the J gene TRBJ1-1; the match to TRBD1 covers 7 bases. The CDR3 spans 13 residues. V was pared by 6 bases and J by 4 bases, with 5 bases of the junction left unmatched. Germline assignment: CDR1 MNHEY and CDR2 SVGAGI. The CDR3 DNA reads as TGTGCCAGCAGCCTTCCAGGGGGCACTGAAGCTTTCTTT. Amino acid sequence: CASSLPGGTEAFF.

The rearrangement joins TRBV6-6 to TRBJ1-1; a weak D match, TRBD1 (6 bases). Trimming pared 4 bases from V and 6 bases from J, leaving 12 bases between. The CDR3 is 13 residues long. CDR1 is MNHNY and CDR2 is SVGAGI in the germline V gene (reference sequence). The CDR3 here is CASSLPGAAEAFF. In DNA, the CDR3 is TGTGCCAGCAGTTTACCAGGGGCGGCTGAAGCTTTCTTT.

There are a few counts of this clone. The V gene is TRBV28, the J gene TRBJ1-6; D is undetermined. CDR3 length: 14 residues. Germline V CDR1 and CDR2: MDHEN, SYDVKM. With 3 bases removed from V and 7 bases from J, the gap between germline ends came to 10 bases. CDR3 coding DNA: TGTGCCAGCAGTTTTGAGCCACGCAATTCACCCCTCCACTTT. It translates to CASSFEPRNSPLHF.

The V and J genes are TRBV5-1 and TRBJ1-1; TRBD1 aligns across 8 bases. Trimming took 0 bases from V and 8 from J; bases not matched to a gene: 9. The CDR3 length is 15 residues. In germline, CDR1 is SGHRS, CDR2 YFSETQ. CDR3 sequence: CASSLGFGQGPEAFF. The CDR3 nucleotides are TGCGCCAGCAGCTTGGGGTTCGGACAGGGCCCCGAAGCTTTCTTT.

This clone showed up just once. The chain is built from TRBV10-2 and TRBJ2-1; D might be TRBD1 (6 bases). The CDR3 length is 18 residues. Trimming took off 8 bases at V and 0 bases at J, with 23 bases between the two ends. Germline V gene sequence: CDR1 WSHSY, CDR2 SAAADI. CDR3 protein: CASSEESVRDNSYNEQFF. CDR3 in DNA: TGCGCCAGCTCGGAGGAAAGTGTCCGGGACAACTCCTACAATGAGCAGTTCTTC.

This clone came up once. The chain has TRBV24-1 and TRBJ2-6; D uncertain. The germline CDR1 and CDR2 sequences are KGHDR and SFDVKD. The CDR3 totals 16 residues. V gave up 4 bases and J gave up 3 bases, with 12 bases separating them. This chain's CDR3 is CATSESPRNGANVLTF. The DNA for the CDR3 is TGTGCCACCAGTGAGTCCCCTAGAAATGGGGCCAACGTCCTGACTTTC.

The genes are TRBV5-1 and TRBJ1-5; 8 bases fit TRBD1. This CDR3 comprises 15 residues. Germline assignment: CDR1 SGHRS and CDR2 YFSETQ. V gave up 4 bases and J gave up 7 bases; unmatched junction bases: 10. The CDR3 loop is CASSPETGVDQPQHF. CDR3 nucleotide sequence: TGCGCCAGCAGCCCAGAGACAGGGGTAGACCAGCCCCAGCATTTT.

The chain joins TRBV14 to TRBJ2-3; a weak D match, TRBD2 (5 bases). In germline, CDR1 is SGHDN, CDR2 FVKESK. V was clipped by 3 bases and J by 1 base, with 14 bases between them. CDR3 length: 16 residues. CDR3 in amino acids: CASSHGSIFGTDTQYF. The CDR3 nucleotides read TGTGCCAGCAGCCATGGGAGCATTTTCGGCACAGATACGCAGTATTTT.

The CDR3, as DNA: TGTGCCAGCAGCTCGCTAACTAGCAGCTACAATGAGCAGTTCTTC. Its translation is CASSSLTSSYNEQFF. The V gene is TRBV5-4, the J gene TRBJ2-1, with D perhaps TRBD2 (6 bases). V was pared by 3 bases and J by 3 bases, with 13 bases between. CDR1 and CDR2 from the germline V gene are SGHNT and YYREEE (reference sequence). The CDR3 runs to 15 residues.

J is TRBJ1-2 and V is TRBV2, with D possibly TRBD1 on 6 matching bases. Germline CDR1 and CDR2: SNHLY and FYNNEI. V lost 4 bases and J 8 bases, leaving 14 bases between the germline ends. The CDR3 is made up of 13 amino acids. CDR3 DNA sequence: TGTGCCAGCAGTGGGACAGAGCCAGGAGGCTACACCTTC. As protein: CASSGTEPGGYTF.

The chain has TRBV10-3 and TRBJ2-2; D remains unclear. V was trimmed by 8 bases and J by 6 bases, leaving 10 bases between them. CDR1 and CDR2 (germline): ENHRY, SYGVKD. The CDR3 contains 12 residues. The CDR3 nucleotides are TGTGCCATCGAACGATTAGCCGGGGAGCTGTTTTTT. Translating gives CAIERLAGELFF.

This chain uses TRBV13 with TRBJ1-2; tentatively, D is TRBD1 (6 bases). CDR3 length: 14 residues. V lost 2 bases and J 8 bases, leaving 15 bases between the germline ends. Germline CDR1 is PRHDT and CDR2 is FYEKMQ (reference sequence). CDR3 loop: CASSLFSPGVGYTF. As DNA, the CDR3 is TGTGCCAGCAGCTTATTCAGCCCAGGGGTCGGCTACACCTTC. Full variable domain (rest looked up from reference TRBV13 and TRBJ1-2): AAGVIQSPRHLIKEKRETATLKCYPIPRHDTVYWYQQGPGQDPQFLISFYEKMQSDKGSIPDRFSAQQFSDYHSELNMSSLELGDSALYFCASSLFSPGVGYTFGSGTRLTVV.

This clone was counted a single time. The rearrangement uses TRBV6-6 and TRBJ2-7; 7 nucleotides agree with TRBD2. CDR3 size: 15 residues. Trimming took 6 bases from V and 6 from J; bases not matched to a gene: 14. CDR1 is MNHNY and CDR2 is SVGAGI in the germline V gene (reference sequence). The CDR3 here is CASRSSGTQIGEQYF. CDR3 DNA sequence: TGTGCCAGCAGGTCGAGCGGGACCCAAATTGGCGAGCAGTACTTC.

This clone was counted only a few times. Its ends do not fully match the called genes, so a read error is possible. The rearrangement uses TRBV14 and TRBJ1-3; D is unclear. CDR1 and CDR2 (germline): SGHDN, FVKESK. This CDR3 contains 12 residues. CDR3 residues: CASSQAGNTMYF. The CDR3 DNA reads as TGTGCCAGCAGCCAAGCGGGAAACACCATGTATTTT.

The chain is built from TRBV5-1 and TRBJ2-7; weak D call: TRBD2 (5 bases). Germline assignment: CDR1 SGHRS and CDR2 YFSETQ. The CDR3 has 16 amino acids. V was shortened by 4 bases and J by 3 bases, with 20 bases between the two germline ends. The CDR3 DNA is TGCGCCAGCAGCCCACGGGGTCAGACCTCTCTCTACGAGCAGTACTTC. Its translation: CASSPRGQTSLYEQYF. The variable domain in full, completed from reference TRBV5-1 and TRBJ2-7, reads KAGVTQTPRYLIKTRGQQVTLSCSPISGHRSVSWYQQTPGQGLQFLFEYFSETQRNKGNFPGRFSGRQFSNSRSEMNVSTLELGDSALYLCASSPRGQTSLYEQYFGPGTRLTVT.

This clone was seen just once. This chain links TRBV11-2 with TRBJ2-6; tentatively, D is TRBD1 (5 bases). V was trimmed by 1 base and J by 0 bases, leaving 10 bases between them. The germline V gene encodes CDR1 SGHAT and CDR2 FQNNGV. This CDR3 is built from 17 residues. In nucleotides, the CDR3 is TGTGCCAGCAGCTTAGGGCAGGGCAGCTCTGGGGCCAACGTCCTGACTTTC. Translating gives CASSLGQGSSGANVLTF.

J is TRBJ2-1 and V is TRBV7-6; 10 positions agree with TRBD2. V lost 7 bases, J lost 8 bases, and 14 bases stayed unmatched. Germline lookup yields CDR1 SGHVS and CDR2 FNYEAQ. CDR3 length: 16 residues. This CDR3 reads CASTQTAASGSDEQFF. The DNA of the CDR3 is TGTGCCAGCACCCAAACGGCGGCTAGCGGGAGTGATGAGCAGTTCTTC.

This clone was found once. For the CDR3, the DNA is TGTGCCAGCAGATCACCTGGGGGCAGGGAAGGCTATGGCTACACCTTC. Protein product: CASRSPGGREGYGYTF. The rearrangement uses TRBV28 and TRBJ1-2; perhaps TRBD1 as D (6 bases). The CDR3 spans 16 residues. Germline loops: CDR1 MDHEN, CDR2 SYDVKM. Between the trimmed V and J ends, which lost 6 bases and 4 bases, there was a span of 21 bases.

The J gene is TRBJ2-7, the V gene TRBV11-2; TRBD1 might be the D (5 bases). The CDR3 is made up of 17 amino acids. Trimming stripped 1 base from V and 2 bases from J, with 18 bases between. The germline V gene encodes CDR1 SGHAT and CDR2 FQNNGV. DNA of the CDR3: TGTGCCAGCAGCTTAGCCCGCAGGGTAGCTTCTCCCTACGAGCAGTACTTC. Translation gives CASSLARRVASPYEQYF.

The CDR3 DNA follows: TGTGCCCCCTACCGGGGGGGACCTGGAACGCCAGGCACTGAAGCTTTCTTT. The encoded protein is CAPYRGGPGTPGTEAFF. This chain links TRBV10-3 with TRBJ1-1, with a weak D call TRBD1 (5 bases). Trimming shortened V by 11 bases and J by 4 bases, and 29 bases separated the two germline ends. The CDR3 sequence is 17 residues long. Germline lookup yields CDR1 ENHRY and CDR2 SYGVKD.

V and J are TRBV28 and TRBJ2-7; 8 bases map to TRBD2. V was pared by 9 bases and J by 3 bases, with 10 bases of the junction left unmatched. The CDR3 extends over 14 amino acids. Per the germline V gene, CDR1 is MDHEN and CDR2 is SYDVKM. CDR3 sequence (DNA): TGTGCCAGATTACAGGCGGGGGGCCACTACGAGCAGTACTTC. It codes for CARLQAGGHYEQYF.

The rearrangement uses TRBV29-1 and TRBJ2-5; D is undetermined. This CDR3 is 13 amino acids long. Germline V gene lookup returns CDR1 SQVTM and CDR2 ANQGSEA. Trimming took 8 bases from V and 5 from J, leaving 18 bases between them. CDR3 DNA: TGCAGCTCCCGACTGAGTATCGGGGAGACCCAGTACTTC. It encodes CSSRLSIGETQYF.

This CDR3 is CAWTGKGSEKLFF. In nucleotides, the CDR3 is TGTGCCTGGACAGGGAAAGGTAGTGAAAAACTGTTTTTT. The chain combines TRBV30 with TRBJ1-4; tentative D call: TRBD1 (5 bases). V lost 4 bases to trimming and J lost 7 bases, with 13 bases between them. The length of the CDR3 is 13 residues. Germline CDR1 reads GTSNPN; CDR2 reads SVGIG (reference sequence).